This TCR beta chain was captured in a study of T-cell reconstitution after alpha-beta-depleted transplantation in children (dated by TCRdb to 2015 to 2016). Background for the entire study: Using TCR repertoire profiling, the study followed T-cell immune reconstitution in a quantitative way in children after TCRalphabeta/CD19-depleted allogeneic hematopoietic cell transplantation.

The treatment or condition label of this sample denotes: allogeneic hematopoietic cell transplantation with graft depleted of TCRalphabeta T cells and CD19 B cells. TCRalphabeta/CD19-depleted allogeneic hematopoietic cell grafts were given to the transplant recipients, all of whom were children. Receptor amplification or capture employed PCR. The instrument was an Illumina HiSeq 2500. TCR library preparation used molecular barcoding, with unique molecular identifiers applied to normalize quantification of the TCRbeta repertoire. TCRdb redid the processing of the public reads, applying fastp at Q25 and MiXCR, and retained in-frame beta chains. For every CDR3 protein sequence, its rows merge into one entry that carries the most common genes and DNA. This sample gives hundreds of thousands of distinct CDR3 sequences in total; under 20% of them show up just once. Under 30% of the sample is held by the ten biggest clonotypes.

This clonotype was seen a handful of times. The antigen it recognizes is unknown. Base quality data are lacking; no much larger clone is found one base away. Findings and caveats that apply to the study as a whole: The apparently early alphabetaT-cell count recovery about two months after transplant was reportedly dependent on only several hundred rapidly expanded clones derived from non-depleted graft cells. In some patients, the high TCRbeta diversity seen at day 60 was put down to recipient T cells and intrathymic progenitors that had survived conditioning. Hyperexpanded clone frequencies declined over subsequent months; after one year, T-cell counts and TCRbeta diversity were mostly attributed to newly produced T cells.

The CDR3 runs 18 residues from the cysteine to the phenylalanine. The read is trimmed to its CDR3 DNA, 54 bases read in frame from base 1. CDR1 and CDR2 were assigned from the germline V gene as KGHDR and SFDVKD. Trimmed from V: 1 base; trimmed from J: 5 bases; junction bases lacking a gene match: 7. This TCR derives from a boy under two years old who had a stem cell transplant for Wiskott-Aldrich syndrome, so the T cells may come from the graft donor. This chain joins TRBV24-1 to TRBJ2-3, and 14 junctional nucleotides match TRBD2. Sample: PBMCs, mostly from graft donor cells, taken 360 days after TCRalphabeta/CD19-depleted stem cell transplant. The CDR3 protein sequence reads: CATSDFGLAGGLRDTQYF. The bases read TGTGCCACCAGTGATTTCGGACTAGCGGGAGGTTTAAGAGATACGCAGTATTTT.